This section outlines one T cell receptor (beta chain) sequence together with its context. The data derive from a study of T cell changes during pregnancy in multiple sclerosis. V trimming: 8 bases; J trimming: 3 bases; junction bases outside the gene matches: 8. Germline V gives CDR1 SNHLY, CDR2 FYNNEI. This CDR3 is built from 14 residues. Sequencing used immunoSEQ multiplex PCR; TCRdb keeps in-frame clones, though not all of them. This sample has 30,000 to 45,000 clones, with about nine tenths found just once. The sequence came from a female donor in good health, enrolled as a control in a pregnancy study. The V and J genes are TRBV2 and TRBJ2-7; the match to TRBD1 covers 9 bases. Sample: CD4+ T cells from peripheral blood mononuclear cells, taken in the second trimester of pregnancy. CDR3 in amino acids: CASGVTGGIYEQYF. As DNA, the CDR3 is TGTGCCAGCGGGGTAACAGGGGGCATCTACGAGCAGTACTTC.